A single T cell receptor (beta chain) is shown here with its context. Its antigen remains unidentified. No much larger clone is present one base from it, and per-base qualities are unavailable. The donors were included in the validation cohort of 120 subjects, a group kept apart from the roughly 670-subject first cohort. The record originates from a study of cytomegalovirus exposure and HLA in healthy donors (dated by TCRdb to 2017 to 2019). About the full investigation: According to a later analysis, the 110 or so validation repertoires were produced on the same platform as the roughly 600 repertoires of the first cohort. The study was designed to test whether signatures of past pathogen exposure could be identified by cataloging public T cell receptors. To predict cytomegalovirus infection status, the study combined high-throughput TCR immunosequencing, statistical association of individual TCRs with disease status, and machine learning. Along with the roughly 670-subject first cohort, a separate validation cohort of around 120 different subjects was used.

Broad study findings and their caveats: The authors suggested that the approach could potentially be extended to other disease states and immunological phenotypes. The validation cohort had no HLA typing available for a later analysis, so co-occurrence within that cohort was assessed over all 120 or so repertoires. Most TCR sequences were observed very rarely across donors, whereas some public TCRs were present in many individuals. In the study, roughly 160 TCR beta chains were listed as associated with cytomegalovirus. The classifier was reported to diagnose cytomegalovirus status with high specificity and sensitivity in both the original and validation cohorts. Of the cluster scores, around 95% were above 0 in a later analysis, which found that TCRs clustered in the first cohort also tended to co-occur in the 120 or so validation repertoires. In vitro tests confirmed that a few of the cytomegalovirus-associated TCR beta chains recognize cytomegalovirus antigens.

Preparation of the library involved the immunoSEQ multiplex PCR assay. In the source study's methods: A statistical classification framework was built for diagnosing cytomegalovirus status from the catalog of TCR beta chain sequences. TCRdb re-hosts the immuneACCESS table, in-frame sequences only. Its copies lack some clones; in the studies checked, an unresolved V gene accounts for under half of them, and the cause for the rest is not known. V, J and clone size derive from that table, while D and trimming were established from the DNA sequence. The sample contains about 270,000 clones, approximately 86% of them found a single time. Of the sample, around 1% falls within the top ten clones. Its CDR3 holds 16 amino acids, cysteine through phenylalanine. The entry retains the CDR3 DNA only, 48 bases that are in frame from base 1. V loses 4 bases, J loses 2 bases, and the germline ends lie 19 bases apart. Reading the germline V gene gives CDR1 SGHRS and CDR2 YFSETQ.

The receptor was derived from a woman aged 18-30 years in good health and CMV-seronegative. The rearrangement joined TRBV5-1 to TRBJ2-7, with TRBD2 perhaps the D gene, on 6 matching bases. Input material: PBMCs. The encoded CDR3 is CASSSGGAFYTYEQYF. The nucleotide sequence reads TGCGCCAGCAGCAGTGGCGGGGCTTTCTATACCTACGAGCAGTACTTC.